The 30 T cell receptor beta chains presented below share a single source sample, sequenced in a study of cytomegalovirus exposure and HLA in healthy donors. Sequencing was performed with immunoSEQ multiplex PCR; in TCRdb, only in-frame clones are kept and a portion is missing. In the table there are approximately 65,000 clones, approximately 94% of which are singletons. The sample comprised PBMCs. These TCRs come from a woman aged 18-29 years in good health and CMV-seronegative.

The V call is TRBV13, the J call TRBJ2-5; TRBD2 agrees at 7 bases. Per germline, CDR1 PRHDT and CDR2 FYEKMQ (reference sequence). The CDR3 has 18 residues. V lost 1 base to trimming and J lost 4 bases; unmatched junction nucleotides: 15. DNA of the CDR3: TGTGCCAGCAGCTTAGTAGGCCTAGCGGCGCGCCTTCGAGAGACCCAGTACTTC. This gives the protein CASSLVGLAARLRETQYF.

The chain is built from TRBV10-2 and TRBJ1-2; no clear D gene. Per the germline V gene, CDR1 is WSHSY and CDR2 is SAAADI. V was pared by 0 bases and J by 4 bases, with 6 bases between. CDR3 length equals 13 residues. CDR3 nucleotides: TGCGCCAGCAGTGAGTCTGCTAGCTATGGCTACACCTTC. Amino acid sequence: CASSESASYGYTF.

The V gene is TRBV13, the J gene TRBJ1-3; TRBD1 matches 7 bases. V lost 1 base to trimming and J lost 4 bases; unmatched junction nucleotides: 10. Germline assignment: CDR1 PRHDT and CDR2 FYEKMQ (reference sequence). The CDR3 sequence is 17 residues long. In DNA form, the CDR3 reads TGTGCCAGCAGCTTAGCCATGACAGGGACGGGAGGAAACACCATATATTTT. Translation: CASSLAMTGTGGNTIYF.

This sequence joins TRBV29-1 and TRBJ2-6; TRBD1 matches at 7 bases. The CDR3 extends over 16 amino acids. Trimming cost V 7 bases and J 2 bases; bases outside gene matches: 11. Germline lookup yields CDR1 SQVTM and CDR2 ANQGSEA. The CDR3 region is CSAGQESPAGANVLTF. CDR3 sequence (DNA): TGCAGCGCCGGACAGGAAAGTCCTGCTGGGGCCAACGTCCTGACTTTC.

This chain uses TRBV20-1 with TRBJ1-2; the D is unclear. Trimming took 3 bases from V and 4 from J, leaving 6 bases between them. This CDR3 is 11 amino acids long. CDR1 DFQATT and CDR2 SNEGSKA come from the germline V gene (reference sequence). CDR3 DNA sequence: TGCAGTGCTAGTACCAGCTATGGCTACACCTTC. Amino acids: CSASTSYGYTF.

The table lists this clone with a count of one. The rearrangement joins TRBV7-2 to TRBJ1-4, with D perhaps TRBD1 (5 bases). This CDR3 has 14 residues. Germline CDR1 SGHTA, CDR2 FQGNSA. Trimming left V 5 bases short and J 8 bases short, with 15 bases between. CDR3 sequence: CASSPWGVGEKLFF. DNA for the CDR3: TGTGCCAGCAGCCCGTGGGGGGTAGGGGAAAAACTGTTTTTT. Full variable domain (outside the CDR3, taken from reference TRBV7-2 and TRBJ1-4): GAGVSQSPSNKVTEKGKDVELRCDPISGHTALYWYRQSLGQGLEFLIYFQGNSAPDKSGLPSDRFSAERTGGSVSTLTIQRTQQEDSAVYLCASSPWGVGEKLFFGSGTQLSVL.

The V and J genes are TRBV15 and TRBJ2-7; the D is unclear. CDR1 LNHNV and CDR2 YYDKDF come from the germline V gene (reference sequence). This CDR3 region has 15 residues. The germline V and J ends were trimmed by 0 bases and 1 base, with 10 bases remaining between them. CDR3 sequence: CATSREGLRSYEQYF. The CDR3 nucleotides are TGTGCCACCAGCAGAGAAGGCCTGCGGTCCTACGAGCAGTACTTC.

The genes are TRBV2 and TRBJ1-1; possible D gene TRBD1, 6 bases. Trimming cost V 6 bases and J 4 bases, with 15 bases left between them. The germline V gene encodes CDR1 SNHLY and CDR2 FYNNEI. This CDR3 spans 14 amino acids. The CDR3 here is CASRAQGPTTEAFF. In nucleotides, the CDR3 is TGTGCCAGCAGAGCACAGGGTCCCACCACTGAAGCTTTCTTT. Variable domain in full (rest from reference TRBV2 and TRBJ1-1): EPEVTQTPSHQVTQMGQEVILRCVPISNHLYFYWYRQILGQKVEFLVSFYNNEISEKSEIFDDQFSVERPDGSNFTLKIRSTKLEDSAMYFCASRAQGPTTEAFFGQGTRLTVV.

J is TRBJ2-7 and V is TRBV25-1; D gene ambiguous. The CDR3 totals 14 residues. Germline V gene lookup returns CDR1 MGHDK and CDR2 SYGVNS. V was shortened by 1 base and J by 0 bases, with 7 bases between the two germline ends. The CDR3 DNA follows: TGTGCCAGCAGTGAATTGGTAGCCTCCTACGAGCAGTACTTC. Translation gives CASSELVASYEQYF.

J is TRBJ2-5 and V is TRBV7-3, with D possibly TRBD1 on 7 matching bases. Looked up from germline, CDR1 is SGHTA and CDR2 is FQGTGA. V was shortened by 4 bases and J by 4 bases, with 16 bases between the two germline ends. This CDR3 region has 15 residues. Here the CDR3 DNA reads TGTGCCAGCAGCTCGGCAGGGGGGACGGGAGAGACCCAGTACTTC. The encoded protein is CASSSAGGTGETQYF.

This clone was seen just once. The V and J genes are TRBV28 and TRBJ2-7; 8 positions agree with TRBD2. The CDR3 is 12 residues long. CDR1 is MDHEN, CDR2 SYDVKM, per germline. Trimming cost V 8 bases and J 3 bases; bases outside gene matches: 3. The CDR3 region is CASGLAFYEQYF. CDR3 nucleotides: TGTGCCAGCGGACTAGCATTCTACGAGCAGTACTTC.

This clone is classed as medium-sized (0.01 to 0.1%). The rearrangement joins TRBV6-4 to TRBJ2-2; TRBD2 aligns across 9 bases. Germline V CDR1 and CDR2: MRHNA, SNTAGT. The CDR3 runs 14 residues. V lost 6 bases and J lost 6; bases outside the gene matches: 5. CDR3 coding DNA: TGTGCCAGCAGCATAGCGGGAGAGGCCGGGGAGCTGTTTTTT. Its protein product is CASSIAGEAGELFF.

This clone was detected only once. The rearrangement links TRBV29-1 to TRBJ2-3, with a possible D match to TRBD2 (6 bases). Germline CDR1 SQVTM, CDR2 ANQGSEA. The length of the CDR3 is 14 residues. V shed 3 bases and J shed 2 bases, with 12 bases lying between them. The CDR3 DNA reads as TGCAGCGTTGATGCGGGGACCTCCACAGATACGCAGTATTTT. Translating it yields CSVDAGTSTDTQYF.

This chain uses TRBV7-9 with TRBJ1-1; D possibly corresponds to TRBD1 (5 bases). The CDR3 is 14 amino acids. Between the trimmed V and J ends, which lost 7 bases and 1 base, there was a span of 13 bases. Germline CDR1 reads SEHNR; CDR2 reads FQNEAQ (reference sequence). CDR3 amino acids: CASNPGDRNTEAFF. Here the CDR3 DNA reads TGTGCCAGCAACCCCGGAGACAGGAACACTGAAGCTTTCTTT.

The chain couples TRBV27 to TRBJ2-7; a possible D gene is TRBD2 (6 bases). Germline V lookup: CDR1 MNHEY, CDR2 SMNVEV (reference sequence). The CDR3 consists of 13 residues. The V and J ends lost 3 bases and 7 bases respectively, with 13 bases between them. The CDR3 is CASSFRQTREQYF. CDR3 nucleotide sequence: TGTGCCAGCAGTTTTAGACAGACTAGAGAGCAGTACTTC.

The CDR3: CASSFRASGLLNIQYF. The CDR3 DNA sequence: TGTGCCAGCAGCTTTAGAGCTAGCGGACTCCTCAACATTCAGTACTTC. The V and J genes are TRBV7-9 and TRBJ2-4; TRBD2 agrees at 7 bases. V was clipped by 3 bases and J by 7 bases; unmatched bases: 12. This CDR3 is 16 amino acids long. Germline CDR1 SEHNR, CDR2 FQNEAQ (reference sequence).

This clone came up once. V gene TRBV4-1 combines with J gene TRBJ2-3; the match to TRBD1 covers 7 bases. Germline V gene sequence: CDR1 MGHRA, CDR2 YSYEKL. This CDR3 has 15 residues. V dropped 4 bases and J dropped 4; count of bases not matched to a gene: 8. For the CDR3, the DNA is TGCGCCAGCAGCCCCAGTTTTAGGGGGCCAGATACGCAGTATTTT. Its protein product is CASSPSFRGPDTQYF.

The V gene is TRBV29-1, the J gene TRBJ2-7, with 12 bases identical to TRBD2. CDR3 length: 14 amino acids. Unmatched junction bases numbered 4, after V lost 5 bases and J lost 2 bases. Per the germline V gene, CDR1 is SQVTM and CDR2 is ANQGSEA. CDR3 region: CSVIGTSGPYEQYF. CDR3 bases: TGCAGCGTTATCGGGACTAGCGGGCCCTACGAGCAGTACTTC.

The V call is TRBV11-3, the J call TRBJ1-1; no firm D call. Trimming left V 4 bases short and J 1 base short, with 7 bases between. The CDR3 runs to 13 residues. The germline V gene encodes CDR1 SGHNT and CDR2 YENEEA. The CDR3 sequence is CASSSIRNTEAFF. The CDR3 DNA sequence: TGTGCCAGCAGCTCTATTAGGAACACTGAAGCTTTCTTT. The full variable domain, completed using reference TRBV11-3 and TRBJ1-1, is EAGVVQSPRYKIIEKKQPVAFWCNPISGHNTLYWYLQNLGQGPELLIRYENEEAVDDSQLPKDRFSAERLKGVDSTLKIQPAELGDSAVYLCASSSIRNTEAFFGQGTRLTVV.

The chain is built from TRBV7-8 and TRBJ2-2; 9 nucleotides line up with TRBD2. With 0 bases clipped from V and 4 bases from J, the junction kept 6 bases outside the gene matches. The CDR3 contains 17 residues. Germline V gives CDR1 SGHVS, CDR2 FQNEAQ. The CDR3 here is CASSLARTSEVTGELFF. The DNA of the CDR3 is TGTGCCAGCAGCTTAGCCCGGACTAGCGAGGTCACCGGGGAGCTGTTTTTT.

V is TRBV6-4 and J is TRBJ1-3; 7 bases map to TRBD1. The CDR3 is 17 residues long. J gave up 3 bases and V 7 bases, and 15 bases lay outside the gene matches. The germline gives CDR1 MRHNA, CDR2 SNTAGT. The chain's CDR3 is CASIHGYRDRSGNTIYF. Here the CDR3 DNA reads TGTGCCAGCATCCACGGCTACAGGGACAGAAGTGGAAACACCATATATTTT.

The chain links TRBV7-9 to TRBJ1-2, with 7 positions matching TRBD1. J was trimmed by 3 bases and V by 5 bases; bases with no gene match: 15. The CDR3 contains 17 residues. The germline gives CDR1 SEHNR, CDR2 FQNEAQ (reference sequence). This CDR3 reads CASSPGGVQGTYYGYTF. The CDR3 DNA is TGTGCCAGCAGCCCAGGGGGAGTACAGGGGACCTACTATGGCTACACCTTC.

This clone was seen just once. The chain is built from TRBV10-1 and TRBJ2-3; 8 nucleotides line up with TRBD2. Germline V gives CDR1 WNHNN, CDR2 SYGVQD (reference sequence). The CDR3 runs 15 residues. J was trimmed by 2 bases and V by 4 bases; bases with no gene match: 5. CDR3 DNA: TGCGCCAGCAGTGGAGCGGGAGCGACCACAGATACGCAGTATTTT. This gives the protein CASSGAGATTDTQYF.

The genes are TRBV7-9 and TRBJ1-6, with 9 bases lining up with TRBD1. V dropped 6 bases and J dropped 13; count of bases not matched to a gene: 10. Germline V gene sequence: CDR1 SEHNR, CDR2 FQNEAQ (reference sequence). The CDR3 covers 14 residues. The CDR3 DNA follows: TGTGCCAGCAGTCCCCAAGGACAGGGGAAGCCCCTCCACTTT. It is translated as CASSPQGQGKPLHF.

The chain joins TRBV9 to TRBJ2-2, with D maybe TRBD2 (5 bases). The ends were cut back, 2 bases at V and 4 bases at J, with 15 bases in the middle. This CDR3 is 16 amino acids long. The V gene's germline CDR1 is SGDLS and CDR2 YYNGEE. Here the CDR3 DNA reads TGTGCCAGCAGCGTTCCGGAAAGCGGAACCACCGGGGAGCTGTTTTTT. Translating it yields CASSVPESGTTGELFF. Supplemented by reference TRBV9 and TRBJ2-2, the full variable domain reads DSGVTQTPKHLITATGQRVTLRCSPRSGDLSVYWYQQSLDQGLQFLIQYYNGEERAKGNILERFSAQQFPDLHSELNLSSLELGDSALYFCASSVPESGTTGELFFGEGSRLTVL.

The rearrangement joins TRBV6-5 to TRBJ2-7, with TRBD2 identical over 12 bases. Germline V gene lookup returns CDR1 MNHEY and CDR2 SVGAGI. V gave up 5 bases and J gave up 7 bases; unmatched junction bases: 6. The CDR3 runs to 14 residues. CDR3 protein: CASSRLAGVGEQYF. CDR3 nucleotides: TGTGCCAGCAGTCGACTAGCGGGAGTTGGGGAGCAGTACTTC.

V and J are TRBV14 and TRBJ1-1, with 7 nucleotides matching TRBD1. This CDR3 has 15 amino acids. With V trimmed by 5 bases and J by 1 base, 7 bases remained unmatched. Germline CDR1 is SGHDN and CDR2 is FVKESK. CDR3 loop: CASSFRTGPNTEAFF. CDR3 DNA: TGTGCCAGCAGCTTTCGGACAGGACCGAACACTGAAGCTTTCTTT. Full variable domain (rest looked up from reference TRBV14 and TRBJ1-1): EAGVTQFPSHSVIEKGQTVTLRCDPISGHDNLYWYRRVMGKEIKFLLHFVKESKQDESGMPNNRFLAERTGGTYSTLKVQPAELEDSGVYFCASSFRTGPNTEAFFGQGTRLTVV.

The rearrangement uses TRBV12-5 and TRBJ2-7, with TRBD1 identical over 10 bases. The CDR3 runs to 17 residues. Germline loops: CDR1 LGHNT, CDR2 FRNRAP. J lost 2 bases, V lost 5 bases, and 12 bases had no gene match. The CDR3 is CASGLRLPGQGTYEQYF. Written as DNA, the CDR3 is TGTGCTAGTGGTCTACGATTACCGGGACAGGGGACCTACGAGCAGTACTTC.

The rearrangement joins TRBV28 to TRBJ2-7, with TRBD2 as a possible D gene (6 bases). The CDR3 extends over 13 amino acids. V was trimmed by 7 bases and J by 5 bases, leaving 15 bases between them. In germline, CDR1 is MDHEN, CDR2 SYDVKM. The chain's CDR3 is CASISGGTDEQYF. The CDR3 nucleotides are TGTGCCAGCATCTCCGGGGGTACCGACGAGCAGTACTTC.

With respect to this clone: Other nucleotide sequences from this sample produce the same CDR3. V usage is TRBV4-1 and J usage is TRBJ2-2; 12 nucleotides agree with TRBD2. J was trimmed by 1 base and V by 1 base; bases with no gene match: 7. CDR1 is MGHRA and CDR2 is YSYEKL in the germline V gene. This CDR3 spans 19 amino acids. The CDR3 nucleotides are TGCGCCAGCAGCCAAGGCGCTAGCGGGGGGGCCCAGAACACCGGGGAGCTGTTTTTT. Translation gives CASSQGASGGAQNTGELFF.